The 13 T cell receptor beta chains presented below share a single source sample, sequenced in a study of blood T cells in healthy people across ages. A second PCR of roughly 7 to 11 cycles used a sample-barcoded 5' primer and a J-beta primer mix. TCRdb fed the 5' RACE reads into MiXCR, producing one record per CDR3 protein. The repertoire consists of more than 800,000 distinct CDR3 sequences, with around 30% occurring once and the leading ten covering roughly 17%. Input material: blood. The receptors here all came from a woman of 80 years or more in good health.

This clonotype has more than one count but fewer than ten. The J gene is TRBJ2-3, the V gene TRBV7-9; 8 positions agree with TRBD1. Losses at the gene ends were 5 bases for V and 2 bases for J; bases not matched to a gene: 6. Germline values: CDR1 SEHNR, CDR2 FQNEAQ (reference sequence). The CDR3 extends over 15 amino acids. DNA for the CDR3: TGTGCCAGCAGCCCCTACAGGGGGTTCACAGATACGCAGTATTTT. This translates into CASSPYRGFTDTQYF.

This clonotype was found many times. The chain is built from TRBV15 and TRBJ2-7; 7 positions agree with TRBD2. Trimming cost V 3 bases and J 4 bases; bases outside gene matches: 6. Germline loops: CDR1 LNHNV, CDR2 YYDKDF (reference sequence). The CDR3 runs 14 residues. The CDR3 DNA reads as TGTGCCACCAGCAGGGCCCCGGGGGGATACGAGCAGTACTTC. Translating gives CATSRAPGGYEQYF. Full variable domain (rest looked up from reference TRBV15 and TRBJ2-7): DAMVIQNPRYQVTQFGKPVTLSCSQTLNHNVMYWYQQKSSQAPKLLFHYYDKDFNNEADTPDNFQSRRPNTSFCFLDIRSPGLGDTAMYLCATSRAPGGYEQYFGPGTRLTVT.

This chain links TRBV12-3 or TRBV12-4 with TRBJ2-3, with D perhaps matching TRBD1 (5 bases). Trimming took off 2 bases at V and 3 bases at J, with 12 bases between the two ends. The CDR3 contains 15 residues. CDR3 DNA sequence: TGTGCCAGCAGTTTAAGCAGGGTGGGAACAGATACGCAGTATTTT. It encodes CASSLSRVGTDTQYF.

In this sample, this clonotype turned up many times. This CDR3 reads CASRSRGVYGYTF. CDR3 DNA sequence: TGTGCCAGCAGGTCCAGGGGGGTCTATGGCTACACCTTC. The chain couples TRBV12-3 or TRBV12-4 to TRBJ1-2; 7 nucleotides match TRBD1. The CDR3 runs 13 residues. The V and J ends lost 6 bases and 4 bases, in that order; junction bases with no gene match: 5.

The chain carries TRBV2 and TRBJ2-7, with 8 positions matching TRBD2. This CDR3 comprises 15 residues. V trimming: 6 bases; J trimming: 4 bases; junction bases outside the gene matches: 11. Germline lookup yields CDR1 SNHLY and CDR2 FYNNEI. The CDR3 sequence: CASRELAEAVYEQYF. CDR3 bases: TGTGCCAGCAGGGAACTAGCGGAGGCCGTTTACGAGCAGTACTTC.

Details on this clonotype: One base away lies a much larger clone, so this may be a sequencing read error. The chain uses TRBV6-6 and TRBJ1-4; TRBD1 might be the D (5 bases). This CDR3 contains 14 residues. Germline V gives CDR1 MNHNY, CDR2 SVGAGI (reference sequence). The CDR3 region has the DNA TGTGCCAGCAGTTACATCGGGGCTAACGAAAAACTGTTTTTT. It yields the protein CASSYIGANEKLFF.

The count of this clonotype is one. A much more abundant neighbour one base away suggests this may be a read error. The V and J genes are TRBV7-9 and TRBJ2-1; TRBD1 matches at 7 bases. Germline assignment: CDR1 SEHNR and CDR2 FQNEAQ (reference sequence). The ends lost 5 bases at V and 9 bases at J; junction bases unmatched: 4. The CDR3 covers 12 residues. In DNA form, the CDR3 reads TGTGCCAGCAGCCACAGGGGAAGTGAGCAGTTCTTC. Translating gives CASSHRGSEQFF.

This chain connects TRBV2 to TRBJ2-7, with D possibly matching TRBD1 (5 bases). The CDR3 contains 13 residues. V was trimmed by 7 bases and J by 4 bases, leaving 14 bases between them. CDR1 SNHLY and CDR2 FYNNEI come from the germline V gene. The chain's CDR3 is CASIQGAGYEQYF. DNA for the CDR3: TGTGCCAGCATCCAGGGTGCCGGGTACGAGCAGTACTTC. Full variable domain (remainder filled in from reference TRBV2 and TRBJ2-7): EPEVTQTPSHQVTQMGQEVILRCVPISNHLYFYWYRQILGQKVEFLVSFYNNEISEKSEIFDDQFSVERPDGSNFTLKIRSTKLEDSAMYFCASIQGAGYEQYFGPGTRLTVT.

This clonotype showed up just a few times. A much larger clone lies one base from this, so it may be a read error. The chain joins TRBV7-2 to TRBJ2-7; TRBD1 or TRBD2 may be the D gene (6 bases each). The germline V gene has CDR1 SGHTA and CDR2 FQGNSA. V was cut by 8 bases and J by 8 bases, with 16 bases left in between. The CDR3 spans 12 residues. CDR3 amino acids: CASHLPGAKQYF. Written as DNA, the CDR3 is TGTGCCAGCCATCTACCGGGGGCCAAGCAGTACTTC. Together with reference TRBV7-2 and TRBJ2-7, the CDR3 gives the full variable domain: GAGVSQSPSNKVTEKGKDVELRCDPISGHTALYWYRQSLGQGLEFLIYFQGNSAPDKSGLPSDRFSAERTGGSVSTLTIQRTQQEDSAVYLCASHLPGAKQYFGPGTRLTVT.

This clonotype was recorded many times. DNA of the CDR3: TGTGCCAGCAGCTTAGAGGTGACAGCTAACTATGGCTACACCTTC. Amino acid sequence: CASSLEVTANYGYTF. The V and J genes are TRBV7-9 and TRBJ1-2; tentative D call: TRBD1 (5 bases). Trimming pared 1 base from V and 0 bases from J, leaving 9 bases between. The CDR3 is made up of 15 amino acids. Germline CDR1 reads SEHNR; CDR2 reads FQNEAQ (reference sequence).

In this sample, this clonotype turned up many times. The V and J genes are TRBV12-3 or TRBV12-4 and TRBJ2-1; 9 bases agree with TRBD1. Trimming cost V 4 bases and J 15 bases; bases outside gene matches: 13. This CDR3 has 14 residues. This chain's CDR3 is CASSYHLPGTGPFF. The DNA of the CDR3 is TGTGCCAGCAGTTACCACCTCCCCGGGACAGGGCCGTTCTTC.

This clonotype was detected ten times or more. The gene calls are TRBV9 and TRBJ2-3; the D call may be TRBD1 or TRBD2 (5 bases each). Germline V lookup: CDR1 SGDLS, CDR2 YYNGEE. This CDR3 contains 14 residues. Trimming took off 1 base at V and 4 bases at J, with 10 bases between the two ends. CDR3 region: CASSVTGSADTQYF. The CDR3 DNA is TGTGCCAGCAGCGTAACAGGTAGCGCAGATACGCAGTATTTT.

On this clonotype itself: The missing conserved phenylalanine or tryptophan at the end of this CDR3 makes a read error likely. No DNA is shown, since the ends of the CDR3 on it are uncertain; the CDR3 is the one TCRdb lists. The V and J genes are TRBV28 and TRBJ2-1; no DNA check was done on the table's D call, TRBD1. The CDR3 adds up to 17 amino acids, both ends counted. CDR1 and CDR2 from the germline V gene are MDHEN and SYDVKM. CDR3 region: CASRTSGTGVIGYTFGS.